This record looks at one T cell receptor beta chain sequence and its context. Researchers prepared the TCRbeta library using unique molecular identifiers, the study reports. TCRdb independently ran MiXCR on the PCR reads; one entry per CDR3 protein. The repertoire holds approximately 400,000 distinct CDR3 sequences, with 11% as singletons. Per germline, CDR1 SGHTA and CDR2 FQGNSA. Trimming shortened V by 3 bases and J by 2 bases, and 11 bases separated the two germline ends. The length of the CDR3 is 15 residues. The data belong to a study of T-cell reconstitution after alpha-beta-depleted transplantation in children.

The specimen comprised PBMCs from the stem cell graft donor, sampled from the stem cell graft. The V call is TRBV7-2, the J call TRBJ1-5; D unresolved. This TCR came from a human donor who donated a stem cell graft to a child with acute myeloid leukemia. CDR3: CASSFAPKGNQPQHF. The CDR3 DNA reads as TGTGCCAGCAGCTTTGCACCAAAAGGCAATCAGCCCCAGCATTTT.